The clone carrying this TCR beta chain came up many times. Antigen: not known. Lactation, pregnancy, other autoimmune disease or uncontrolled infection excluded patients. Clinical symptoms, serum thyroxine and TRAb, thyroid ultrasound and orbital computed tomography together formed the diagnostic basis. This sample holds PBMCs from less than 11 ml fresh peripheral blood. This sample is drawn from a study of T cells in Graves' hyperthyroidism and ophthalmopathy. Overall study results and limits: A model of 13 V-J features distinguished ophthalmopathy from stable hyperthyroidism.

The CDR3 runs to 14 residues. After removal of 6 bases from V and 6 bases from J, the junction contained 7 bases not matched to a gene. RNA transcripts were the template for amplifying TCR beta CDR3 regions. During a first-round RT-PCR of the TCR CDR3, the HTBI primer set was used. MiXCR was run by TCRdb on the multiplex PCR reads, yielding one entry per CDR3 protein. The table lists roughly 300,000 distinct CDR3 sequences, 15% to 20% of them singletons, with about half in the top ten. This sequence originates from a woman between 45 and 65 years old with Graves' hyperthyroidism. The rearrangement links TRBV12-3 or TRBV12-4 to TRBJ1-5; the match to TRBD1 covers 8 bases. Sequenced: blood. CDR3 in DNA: TGTGCCAGCAGGGAAGGACAGGGTAGTCAGCCCCAGCATTTT. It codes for CASREGQGSQPQHF.